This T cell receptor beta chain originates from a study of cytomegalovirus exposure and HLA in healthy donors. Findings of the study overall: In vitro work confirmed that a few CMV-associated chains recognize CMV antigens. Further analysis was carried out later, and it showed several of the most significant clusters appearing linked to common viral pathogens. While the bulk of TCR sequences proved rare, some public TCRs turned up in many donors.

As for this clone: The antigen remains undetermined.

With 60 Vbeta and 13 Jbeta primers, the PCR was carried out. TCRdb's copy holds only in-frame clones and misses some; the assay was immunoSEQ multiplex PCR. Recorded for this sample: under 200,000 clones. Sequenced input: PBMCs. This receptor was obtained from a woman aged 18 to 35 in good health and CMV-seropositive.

CDR3: CAAGQTQNTEAFF. CDR3 nucleotide sequence: TGTGCGGCAGGGCAAACGCAGAACACTGAAGCTTTCTTT. The chain uses TRBV28 and TRBJ1-1; possibly TRBD1 for D (5 bases). Per the germline V gene, CDR1 is MDHEN and CDR2 is SYDVKM. This CDR3 has 13 amino acids.